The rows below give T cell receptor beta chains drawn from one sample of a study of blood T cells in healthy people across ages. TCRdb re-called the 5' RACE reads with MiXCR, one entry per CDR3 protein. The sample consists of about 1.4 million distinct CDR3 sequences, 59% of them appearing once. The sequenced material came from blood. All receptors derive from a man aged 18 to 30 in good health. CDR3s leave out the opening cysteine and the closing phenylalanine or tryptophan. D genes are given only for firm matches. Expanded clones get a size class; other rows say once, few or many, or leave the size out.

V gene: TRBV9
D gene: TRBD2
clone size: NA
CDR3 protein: ASSVEWGGDVSYNEQF

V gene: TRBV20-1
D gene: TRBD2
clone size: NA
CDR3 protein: SASSGRATREQY

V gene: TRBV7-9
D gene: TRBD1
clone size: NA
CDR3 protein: ASSLQGAQSDEKLF

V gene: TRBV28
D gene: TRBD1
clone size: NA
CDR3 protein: ASIIGTGVINEQF

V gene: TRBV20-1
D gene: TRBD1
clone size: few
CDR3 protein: SARDTGTGGGTEAF

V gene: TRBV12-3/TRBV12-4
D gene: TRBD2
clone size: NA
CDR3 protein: ASSSGRGTSGLEQY

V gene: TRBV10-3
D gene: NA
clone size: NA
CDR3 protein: AISDTGIVYGYT

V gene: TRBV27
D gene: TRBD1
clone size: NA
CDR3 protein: ASSFFPATGRDSYEQY

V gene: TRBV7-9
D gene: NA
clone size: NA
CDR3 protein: ASKISSETQY

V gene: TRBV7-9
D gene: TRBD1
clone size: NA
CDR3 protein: ASSPGTGPPGELF

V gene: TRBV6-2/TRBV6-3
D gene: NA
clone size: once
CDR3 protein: ASRPGHMTYEQY

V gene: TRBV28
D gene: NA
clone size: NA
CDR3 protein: ASSFFGNYNEQF

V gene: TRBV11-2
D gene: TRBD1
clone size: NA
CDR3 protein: ASSLDLQGIETQY

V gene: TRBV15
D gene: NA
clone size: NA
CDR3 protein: ATSRELGEQY

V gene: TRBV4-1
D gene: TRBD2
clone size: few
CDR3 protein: ASSQGTSGSKETQY

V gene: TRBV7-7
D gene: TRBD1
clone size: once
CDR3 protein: ASSSSAGTGAYEQY

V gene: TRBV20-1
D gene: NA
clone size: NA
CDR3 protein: SARDRSQPGGDTQY

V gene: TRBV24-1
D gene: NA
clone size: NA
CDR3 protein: ATSDFEGNTDTQY

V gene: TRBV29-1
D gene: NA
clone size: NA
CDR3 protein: SVEGGGFAGPHYGYT

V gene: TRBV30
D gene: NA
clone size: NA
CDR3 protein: AWSTIGRYNSPLH

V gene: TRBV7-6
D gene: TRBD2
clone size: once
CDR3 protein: ASSLAASGGSTDTQY

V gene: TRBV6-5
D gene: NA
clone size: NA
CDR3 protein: ASSYSPRVETLY

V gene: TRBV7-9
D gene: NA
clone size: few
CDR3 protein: ASSLEATEAF

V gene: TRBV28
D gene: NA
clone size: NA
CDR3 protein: ASSFAAGEQY

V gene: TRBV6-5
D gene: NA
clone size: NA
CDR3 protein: ASSRGGTNYGYT

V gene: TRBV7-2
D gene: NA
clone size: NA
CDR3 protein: ASSPGGRASYEQY

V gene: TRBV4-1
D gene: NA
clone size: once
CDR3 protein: ASSQVWASRNQPQH

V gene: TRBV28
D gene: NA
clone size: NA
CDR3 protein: ASSFPGVGTEAF

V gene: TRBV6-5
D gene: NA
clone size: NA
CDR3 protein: ASSTTFSSEAF

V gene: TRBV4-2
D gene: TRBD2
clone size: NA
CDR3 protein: ASSPSKLAGSAEQF

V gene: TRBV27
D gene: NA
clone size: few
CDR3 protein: ASINNRVQNEQF

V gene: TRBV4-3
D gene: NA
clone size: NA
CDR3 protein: ASSQASGFEQY